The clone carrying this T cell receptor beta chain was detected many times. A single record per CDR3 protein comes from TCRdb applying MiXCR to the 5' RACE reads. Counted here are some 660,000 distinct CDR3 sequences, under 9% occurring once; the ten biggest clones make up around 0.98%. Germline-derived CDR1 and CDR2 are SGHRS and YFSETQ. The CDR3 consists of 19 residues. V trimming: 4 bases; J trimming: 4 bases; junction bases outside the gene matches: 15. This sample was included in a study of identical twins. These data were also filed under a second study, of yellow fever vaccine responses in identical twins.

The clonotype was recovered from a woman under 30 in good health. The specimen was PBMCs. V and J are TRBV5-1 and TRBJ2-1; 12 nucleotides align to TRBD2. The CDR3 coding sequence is TGCGCCAGCAGCCAACCGGGACTAGCGGGCCCTACCACGTACAATGAGCAGTTCTTC. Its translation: CASSQPGLAGPTTYNEQFF. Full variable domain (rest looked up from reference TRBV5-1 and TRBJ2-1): KAGVTQTPRYLIKTRGQQVTLSCSPISGHRSVSWYQQTPGQGLQFLFEYFSETQRNKGNFPGRFSGRQFSNSRSEMNVSTLELGDSALYLCASSQPGLAGPTTYNEQFFGPGTRLTVL.